Sequencing of this TCR beta chain was carried out in a study of T-cell reconstitution after alpha-beta-depleted transplantation in children. General study findings and limits: T-cell numbers and diversity one year post-transplant derived largely from freshly generated T cells. The origin of high day-60 TCRbeta diversity in some patients lay in surviving recipient T cells and thymic progenitors. At around two months after transplant, the alpha-beta T cells were reportedly derived from several hundred expanded clones that came from non-depleted graft cells.

In its sample, this clonotype was seen many times. The antigen remains unidentified. Preparing the TCRbeta library involved the use of unique molecular identifiers. TCRdb re-called the PCR reads with MiXCR, one entry per CDR3 protein. This sample has 240,000 or so distinct CDR3 sequences, with under 9.5% found just once. The CDR3 covers 15 residues. V lost 0 bases and J lost 4, with 9 bases in between. Germline V lookup: CDR1 MNHEY, CDR2 SVGAGI. Specimen: PBMCs, mostly from graft donor cells, collected 180 days after TCRalphabeta/CD19-depleted stem cell transplant. The source of this sequence is a male patient aged 10 to 17 who had a stem cell transplant for acute lymphoblastic leukemia, so the T cells may come from the graft donor. V and J are TRBV6-5 and TRBJ1-4; D is uncertain. The CDR3 DNA follows: TGTGCCAGCAGTTACTCGACCCTAAATAATGAAAAACTGTTTTTT. Amino acid sequence: CASSYSTLNNEKLFF.